Below, one T cell receptor beta chain is given with its context. Tumor tissue was taken before any definitive surgery or chemotherapy was given. The CDR3 contains 14 residues. The V and J ends lost 6 bases and 3 bases, in that order; junction bases with no gene match: 5. CDR1 and CDR2 (germline): SNHLY, FYNNEI. This entry comes from a study of high-grade serous ovarian cancer treatment subgroups. Assay used: immunoSEQ multiplex PCR; TCRdb lists only in-frame clones, some missing. The table lists about 1,900 clones, roughly four fifths of them singletons. Specimen: tumor tissue. The rearrangement uses TRBV2 and TRBJ1-3; 7 nucleotides line up with TRBD1. The receptor was derived from a human donor with high-grade serous ovarian cancer. The chain's CDR3 is CASSVRGSGNTIYF. The CDR3 DNA follows: TGTGCCAGCAGCGTCAGGGGGAGTGGAAACACCATATATTTT. Supplemented by reference TRBV2 and TRBJ1-3, the full variable domain reads EPEVTQTPSHQVTQMGQEVILRCVPISNHLYFYWYRQILGQKVEFLVSFYNNEISEKSEIFDDQFSVERPDGSNFTLKIRSTKLEDSAMYFCASSVRGSGNTIYFGEGSWLTVV.